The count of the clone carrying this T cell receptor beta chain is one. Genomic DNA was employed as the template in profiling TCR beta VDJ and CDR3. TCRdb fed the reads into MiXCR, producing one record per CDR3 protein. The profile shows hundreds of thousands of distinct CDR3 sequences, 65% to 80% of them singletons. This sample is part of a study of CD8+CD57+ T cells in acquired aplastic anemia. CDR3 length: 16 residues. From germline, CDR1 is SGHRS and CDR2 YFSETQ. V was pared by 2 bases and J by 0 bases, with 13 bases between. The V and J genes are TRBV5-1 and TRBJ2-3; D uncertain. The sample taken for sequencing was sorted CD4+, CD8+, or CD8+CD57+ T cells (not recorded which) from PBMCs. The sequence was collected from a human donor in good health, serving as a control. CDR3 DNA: TGCGCCAGCAGCTTCCAGCCAGTCCAGAGCACAGATACGCAGTATTTT. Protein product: CASSFQPVQSTDTQYF.